A selection of T cell receptor beta chains follows, all from one sample in a study of T-cell memory formation after mild COVID-19. TCRdb fed the 5' RACE reads into MiXCR, producing one record per CDR3 protein. The table has roughly 260,000 distinct CDR3 sequences, 16% seen once. The sample taken for sequencing was PBMCs or a T cell subset sorted from them (not recorded which). The receptors come from a man aged 18 to 29 who had mild COVID-19 (a few samples of this study predate the infection). Cell type and time point are not known. CDR3s include the opening cysteine and the closing phenylalanine or tryptophan. A D gene is named only where the DNA matches it firmly. Clone size appears in some rows only: once, few, many, or a class for an expanded clone.

>TRBV7-2|TRBJ2-3|.|.
CASSLVRTPGAQYF
TGTGCCAGCAGCTTAGTTCGGACACCTGGGGCGCAGTATTTT
>TRBV29-1|TRBJ2-3|.|few
CSPRGPGTDTDTQYF
TGCAGCCCGCGAGGCCCGGGGACTGATACAGATACGCAGTATTTT
>TRBV6-5|TRBJ2-1|TRBD2|few
CASSYIVASGGYEQFF
TGTGCCAGCAGTTATATAGTGGCTAGCGGGGGCTATGAGCAGTTCTTC
>TRBV27|TRBJ1-5|.|few
CASEELKVNQPQHF
TGTGCCAGCGAAGAGCTAAAGGTCAATCAGCCCCAGCATTTT
>TRBV7-8|TRBJ2-1|.|many
CASSLVGAVLNEQFF
TGTGCCAGCAGCTTAGTTGGGGCCGTCTTGAATGAGCAGTTCTTC
>TRBV2|TRBJ1-2|.|few
CASSEGETDNYGYTF
TGTGCCAGCAGTGAGGGGGAGACTGATAACTATGGCTACACCTTC
>TRBV20-1|TRBJ1-5|.|.
CSAVWAGQNQPQHF
TGCAGTGCTGTTTGGGCAGGCCAAAATCAGCCCCAGCATTTT
>TRBV15|TRBJ1-2|TRBD1|many
CATSIGQGAYYGYTF
TGTGCCACCAGCATCGGACAGGGGGCTTACTATGGCTACACCTTC
>TRBV7-7|TRBJ2-5|TRBD2|few
CASSSSGGRAATQYF
TGTGCTAGCAGCTCTAGCGGGGGCCGGGCGGCGACCCAGTACTTC
>TRBV10-3|TRBJ1-2|.|.
CAISESPGHGTRLYGYTF
TGTGCCATCAGTGAGTCGCCGGGACACGGAACCCGACTCTATGGCTACACCTTC
>TRBV29-1|TRBJ1-1|TRBD1|.
CSAKTGFLGKAFF
TGCAGCGCCAAGACAGGGTTCCTCGGGAAAGCTTTCTTT
>TRBV25-1|TRBJ2-1|.|.
CASSDYYLDNEQFF
TGTGCCAGCAGTGACTACTATCTAGACAATGAGCAGTTCTTC
>TRBV20-1|TRBJ2-3|TRBD2|.
CSARATSADTQYF
TGCAGTGCTAGGGCGACTAGCGCAGATACGCAGTATTTT
>TRBV12-3/TRBV12-4|TRBJ2-7|.|many
CASSNSGGYEQYF
TGTGCCAGCAGCAATTCCGGCGGTTACGAGCAGTACTTC
>TRBV19|TRBJ1-3|.|few
CASSIRGGFGNTIYF
TGTGCCAGTAGTATCCGGGGAGGATTTGGAAACACCATATATTTT
>TRBV7-6|TRBJ2-1|TRBD1|many
CASSSPRGQGNEQFF
TGTGCCAGCAGCTCACCTCGGGGACAGGGAAATGAGCAGTTCTTC
>TRBV20-1|TRBJ1-4|TRBD1|few
CSAKTGVQEKLFF
TGCAGTGCCAAGACAGGGGTACAAGAAAAACTGTTTTTT
>TRBV9|TRBJ1-1|.|few
CASSPQAALVGTEAFF
TGTGCCAGCAGCCCTCAGGCGGCCCTAGTTGGCACTGAAGCTTTCTTT
>TRBV5-6|TRBJ1-1|.|few
CASILGPNQGNTEAFF
TGTGCCAGCATCTTAGGACCCAATCAGGGTAACACTGAAGCTTTCTTT
>TRBV19|TRBJ2-1|TRBD2|.
CASSRPGTSGYNEQFF
TGTGCCAGTAGTAGGCCCGGGACTAGCGGATACAATGAGCAGTTCTTC
>TRBV10-3|TRBJ2-1|TRBD2|few
CAISDPTSGQHNEQFF
TGTGCCATCAGTGACCCGACTAGCGGCCAACACAATGAGCAGTTCTTC
>TRBV6-2/TRBV6-3|TRBJ2-2|.|few
CASRQGFTGELFF
TGTGCCAGCAGACAGGGCTTTACCGGGGAGCTGTTTTTT
>TRBV5-1|TRBJ1-1|TRBD1|many
CASSYTGDTEAFF
TGCGCCAGCAGCTACACAGGGGACACTGAAGCTTTCTTT
>TRBV5-1|TRBJ2-7|.|.
CASSSRWHEQYF
TGCGCCAGCAGCTCGCGATGGCACGAGCAGTACTTC
>TRBV30|TRBJ2-7|TRBD1|.
CAWGTGGFVSEQYF
TGTGCCTGGGGGACAGGGGGCTTTGTATCCGAGCAGTACTTC
>TRBV4-1|TRBJ2-3|.|once
CASSQVASGDTQYF
TGCGCCAGCAGCCAAGTGGCTTCGGGAGATACGCAGTATTTT
>TRBV20-1|TRBJ2-5|.|.
CSASTETQYF
TGCAGTGCTAGCACCGAGACCCAGTACTTC